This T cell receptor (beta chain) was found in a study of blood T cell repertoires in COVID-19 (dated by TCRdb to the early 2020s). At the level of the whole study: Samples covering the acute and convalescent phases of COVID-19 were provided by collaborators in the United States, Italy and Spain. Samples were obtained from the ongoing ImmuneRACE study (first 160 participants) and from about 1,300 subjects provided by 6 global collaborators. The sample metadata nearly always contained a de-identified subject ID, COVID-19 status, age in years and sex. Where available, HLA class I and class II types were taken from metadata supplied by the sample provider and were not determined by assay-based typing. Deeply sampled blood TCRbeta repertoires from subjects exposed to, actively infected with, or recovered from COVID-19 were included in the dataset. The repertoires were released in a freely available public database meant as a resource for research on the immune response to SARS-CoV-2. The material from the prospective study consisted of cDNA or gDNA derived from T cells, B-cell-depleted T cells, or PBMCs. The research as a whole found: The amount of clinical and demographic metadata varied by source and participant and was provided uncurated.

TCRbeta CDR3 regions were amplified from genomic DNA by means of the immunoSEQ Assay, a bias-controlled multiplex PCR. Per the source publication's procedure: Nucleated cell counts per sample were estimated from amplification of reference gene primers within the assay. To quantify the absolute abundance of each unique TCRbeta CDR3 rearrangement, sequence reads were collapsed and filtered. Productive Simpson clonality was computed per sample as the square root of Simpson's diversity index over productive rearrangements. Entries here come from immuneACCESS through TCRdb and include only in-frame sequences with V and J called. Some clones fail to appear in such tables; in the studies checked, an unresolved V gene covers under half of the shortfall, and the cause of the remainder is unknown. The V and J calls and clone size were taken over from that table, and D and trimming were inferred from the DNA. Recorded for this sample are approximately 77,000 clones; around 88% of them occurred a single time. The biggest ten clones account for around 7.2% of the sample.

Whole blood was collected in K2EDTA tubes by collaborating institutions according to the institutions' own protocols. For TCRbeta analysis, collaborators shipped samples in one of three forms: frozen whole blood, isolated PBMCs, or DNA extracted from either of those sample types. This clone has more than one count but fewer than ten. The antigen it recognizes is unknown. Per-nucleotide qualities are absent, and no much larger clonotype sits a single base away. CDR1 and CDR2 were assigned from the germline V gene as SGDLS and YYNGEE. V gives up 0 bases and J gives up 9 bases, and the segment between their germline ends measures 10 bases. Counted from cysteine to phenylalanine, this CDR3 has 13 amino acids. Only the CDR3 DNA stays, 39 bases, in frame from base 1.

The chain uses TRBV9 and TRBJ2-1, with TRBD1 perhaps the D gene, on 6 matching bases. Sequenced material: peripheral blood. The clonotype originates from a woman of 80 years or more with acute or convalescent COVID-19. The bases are TGTGCCAGCAGCGTAGACAGGGCTGGTGAGCAGTTCTTC. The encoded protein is CASSVDRAGEQFF.